The entry below gives a single T cell receptor (beta chain) sequence along with its context. Its specific antigen is unknown. Per-base qualities were not stored, and no clone one base away is much larger. The library was produced with the immunoSEQ multiplex PCR assay. For most patients, genomic DNA was isolated using the Qiagen DNeasy Blood and Tissue Kit and was shipped frozen to Adaptive Biotechnologies for TCR sequencing. For most patients, high-throughput TCR-beta CDR3 sequencing of genomic DNA was performed by Adaptive Biotechnologies. Concerning the study's data processing: TCR sequencing data were retrieved from Adaptive's ImmunoSEQ software for 18 patients, whereas three other patients were processed with MiXCR and VDJtools. To correct CD4 versus CD8 sorting errors, sequences present in both subsets at a frequency ratio below 5:1 were removed. CDR3 nucleotide sequences shared between donor and recipient were removed because the origin of such sequences could not be assigned. To count as alloreactive, a clone needed at least 2-fold expansion over unstimulated cells and a minimum CFSE-low frequency of 0.002% (template counts) or 0.001% (read counts). A clone was considered mappable if detected in the sequenced pre-transplant spleen, lymph node, or MLR CFSE-low populations of the donor or recipient. The cumulative frequency of alloreactive clones was calculated as a percentage of all sequences, weighted by copy number. TCRdb mirrors the immuneACCESS table, restricted to in-frame sequences. Some clones are absent from its copies; in checked studies, under half trace to an unresolved V gene, and the reason for the others is unknown. V, J and clone size are those of that table, while D and trimming were read from the DNA. Recorded for this sample are approximately 60,000 clones; 90% to 95% of them occurred a single time. The top ten clonotypes cover 1.5% to 2% of the sample.

This sample was included in a study of graft-versus-host responses after intestinal transplantation (dated by TCRdb to 2020 to 2022). In the study overall: The transplants that recipients received were multivisceral, liver-intestinal, or isolated intestinal. Alloreactive clones were identified by sequencing pre-transplant mixed lymphocyte reaction products and comparing these products with unstimulated pre-transplant donor and recipient T cells. The cohort enrolled about two dozen intestinal transplant recipients, one of whom was a retransplant, and a few patients without pretransplant specimens were excluded. All recipients received anti-thymocyte globulin induction followed by maintenance tacrolimus and steroids for two to four years. After intestinal transplantation, graft-versus-host and host-versus-graft alloreactive T cell clones were followed in the graft, circulation and bone marrow using bulk TCR-beta CDR3 sequencing. Samples from three later patients were sequenced in-house on an Illumina MiSeq with MiXCR processing rather than by the commercial service. Donor T cell macrochimerism was defined as a peak of at least 4% donor T cells among recipient peripheral blood mononuclear cells. The paper as a whole reports these results and caveats: GvH clones were detected in recipient bone marrow, and some appeared earlier in ileal mucosa or blood, consistent with an intestinal mucosal origin. The relatively low number and heterogeneity of intestinal transplant patients limited the conclusions. Early after transplant, peak levels of circulating GvH clones were associated with declines in HvG clones. In the allografts of patients with donor T cell macrochimerism, GvH to HvG T cell clonal ratios were high.

From the germline V gene (reference sequence), CDR1 is MNHEY and CDR2 is SMNVEV. Its CDR3 holds 14 amino acids, cysteine through phenylalanine. Only the CDR3 DNA is retained, 42 bases long and in frame from the first base. At the junction V is shortened by 6 bases and J by 4 bases; bases outside the gene matches: 5. The label giving this sample's time point can be read as: cells obtained before transplantation from donor or recipient. CD3+CD4+ and CD3+CD8+ populations were FACS-sorted from unstimulated pre-transplant donor and recipient cells taken from spleen or lymph nodes. The TCR originated in a human donor who was the organ donor for an intestinal transplant. This specimen was unstimulated CD8+ T cells sorted from spleen or lymph node cells, taken before transplant. The chain is encoded by TRBV27 joined to TRBJ2-7, with 11 bases matching TRBD2. The CDR3 protein: CASRVAGGGYEQYF. The nucleotides are TGTGCCAGCAGGGTAGCGGGAGGGGGTTACGAGCAGTACTTC.